The sequence of this T cell receptor beta chain was determined in a study of CD8 T cells in Susac syndrome. There are 13 residues in the CDR3. V shed 8 bases and J shed 7 bases, with 20 bases lying between them. The V gene's germline CDR1 is DFQATT and CDR2 SNEGSKA (reference sequence). It was with random hexamers that roughly 0.45 to 1 ug RNA was reverse transcribed. Using its own MiXCR run on the immunoSEQ multiplex PCR reads, TCRdb lists one record per CDR3 protein. In the table there are under 350,000 distinct CDR3 sequences, just over 90% of which are singletons. The source is a human donor with multiple sclerosis. This chain uses TRBV20-1 with TRBJ1-1; TRBD1 might be the D (5 bases). Sequenced input: CD4+ T cells from PBMCs. As DNA, the CDR3 is TGCAGTCTTGGGGGGGGGTTGGTTCTTGAAGCTTTCTTT. Protein product: CSLGGGLVLEAFF.